This T cell receptor (beta chain) was recovered during a study of shared clonotypes between healthy human individuals. Turning to the study itself: CD4 naive and CD4 memory each took three plates per donor, while CD8 naive took two and CD8 memory one. Study-level points and caveats: The researchers took only blood, and tissue repertoires probably look different.

Original methodology: Filtering differed because ImmunoSEQ produced junction-only sequences that carried no quality scores. Sequenced by immunoSEQ multiplex PCR; TCRdb stores in-frame clones only, minus some. V, J and clone size are those of that table, while D and trimming were read from the DNA. This table holds around 990,000 clones, approximately 80% found once. With respect to this clone: Antigen: not known.

V was cut by 11 bases and J by 9 bases, with 11 bases left in between. Germline lookup yields CDR1 MNHNY and CDR2 SVGAGI (reference sequence). This CDR3 comprises 10 residues. The authors divided CD4+ cells into CD45RA+ naive and CD45RA-negative memory subsets. The sequenced sample consisted of memory CD4+ T cells from PBMCs. Indicated subset: CD45RA-negative fraction. The receptor comes from a young man in good health. Some clones in this sample may be carry-over from other donors' samples. The rearrangement uses TRBV6-6 and TRBJ1-5, with D tentatively TRBD1 (6 bases). CDR3 DNA sequence: TGTGCCGCTGGAGGGGGGCCCCAGCATTTT. This codes for CAAGGGPQHF.